This record covers a single T cell receptor beta chain. Its cognate antigen is unknown. The table came from immunoSEQ multiplex PCR; TCRdb's copy has only in-frame clones and leaves some out. The table shows over a million clones, with about four fifths occurring only once. This entry comes from a study of shared clonotypes between healthy human individuals. The study, taken as a whole, reports: As a rule, naive subsets had a larger estimated richness than memory subsets. Researchers sampled only blood; tissue repertoires likely differ. Of the naive CD4 clonotypes, around 5% were shared across several donors.

This CDR3 spans 14 amino acids. V was clipped by 0 bases and J by 5 bases, with 10 bases between them. CDR1 is MGHRA, CDR2 YSYEKL, per germline. The sample comprised memory CD4+ T cells from PBMCs. The subset denotes: CD45RA-negative fraction. This chain joins TRBV4-1 and TRBJ2-5, with unresolved D. The sequence derives from a man aged 18 to 30 in good health. Some clones in this sample may be carry-over from other donors' samples. CDR3 DNA sequence: TGCGCCAGCAGCCAAGATACCCAAGTGGAGACCCAGTACTTC. It codes for CASSQDTQVETQYF.